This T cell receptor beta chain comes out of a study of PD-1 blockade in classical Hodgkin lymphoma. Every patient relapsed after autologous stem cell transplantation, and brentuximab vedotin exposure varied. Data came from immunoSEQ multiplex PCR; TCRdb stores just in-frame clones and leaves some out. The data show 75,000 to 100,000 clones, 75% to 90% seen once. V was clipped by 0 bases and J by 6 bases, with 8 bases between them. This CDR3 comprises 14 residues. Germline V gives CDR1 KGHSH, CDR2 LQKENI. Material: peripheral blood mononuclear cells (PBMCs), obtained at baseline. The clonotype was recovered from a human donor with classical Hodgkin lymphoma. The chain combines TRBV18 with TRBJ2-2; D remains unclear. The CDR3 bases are TGTGCCAGCTCACCACCCAGCCAGGCCGGGGAGCTGTTTTTT. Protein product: CASSPPSQAGELFF.